These 18 T cell receptor beta chains came from one sample sequenced in a study of T cells after yellow fever vaccination. One entry per CDR3 protein, called by TCRdb with MiXCR from the 5' RACE reads. The sample yields over 110,000 distinct CDR3 sequences, more than 6% seen once. The sample here was CD4+ T cells sorted from PBMCs, taken 5 days after the yellow fever booster vaccination. These receptors originate from a man aged 25-45 years who received the YFV17D yellow fever vaccine.

The chain combines TRBV7-8 with TRBJ2-2, with 8 bases that match TRBD2. The length of the CDR3 is 17 residues. V shed 1 base, J shed 5 bases, and the junction held 9 bases outside the gene matches. Germline assignment: CDR1 SGHVS and CDR2 FQNEAQ. CDR3 sequence (DNA): TGTGCCAGCAGCTTAGAGGGGCGGGAGGTGGGAACCGGGGAGCTGTTTTTT. This encodes CASSLEGREVGTGELFF.

This clonotype was seen many times. V and J are TRBV20-1 and TRBJ2-5; the D is unclear. CDR1 is DFQATT and CDR2 is SNEGSKA in the germline V gene (reference sequence). With 3 bases removed from V and 1 base from J, the gap between germline ends came to 9 bases. The CDR3 covers 13 residues. The CDR3 region is CSASQALQETQYF. For the CDR3, the DNA is TGCAGTGCTAGTCAAGCGCTCCAAGAGACCCAGTACTTC.

This clonotype was observed at least ten times. This chain's CDR3 is CASSVGQDRYEQYF. For the CDR3, the DNA is TGTGCCAGCAGCGTGGGACAGGATCGGTACGAGCAGTACTTC. V is TRBV9 and J is TRBJ2-7, with 8 bases lining up with TRBD1. The CDR3 length is 14 residues. V shed 2 bases and J 4 bases; nucleotides not matched to a gene: 5. Germline-derived CDR1 and CDR2 are SGDLS and YYNGEE.

In regard to this clonotype: The CDR3 does not end in the conserved phenylalanine or tryptophan, so this is likely a read error. The genes are TRBV6-2 or TRBV6-3 and TRBJ2-5; D not certain. The CDR3 runs to 11 residues. CDR1 and CDR2 (germline): MNHEY, SVGEGT. Trimming took 3 bases from V and 3 from J, leaving 2 bases between them. The CDR3 reads CASSYEETQYS. In DNA form, the CDR3 reads TGTGCCAGCAGTTATGAAGAGACCCAGTACTCC.

This clonotype was seen at least ten times. The chain employs TRBV20-1 and TRBJ2-4; unclear D gene. CDR3 length: 17 residues. Germline V gives CDR1 DFQATT, CDR2 SNEGSKA (reference sequence). V was clipped by 0 bases and J by 0 bases, with 15 bases between them. The CDR3 DNA follows: TGCAGTGCTAGAGATAGGGCAGAACTTTTAGCCAAAAACATTCAGTACTTC. Amino acids: CSARDRAELLAKNIQYF.

This clonotype was seen only a few times. The genes are TRBV7-8 and TRBJ1-6; 8 nucleotides align to TRBD1. Germline CDR1 is SGHVS and CDR2 is FQNEAQ. CDR3 length: 15 amino acids. The V gene end was trimmed by 5 bases and the J gene end by 10 bases; junction bases not matched to a gene: 10. The CDR3 nucleotides read TGTGCCAGCAGCGCGAGGGACAGGTTTAAATCACCCCTCCACTTT. Translating it yields CASSARDRFKSPLHF.

This clonotype showed up many times. The chain is built from TRBV30 and TRBJ2-1; D ambiguous. Germline CDR1 reads GTSNPN; CDR2 reads SVGIG (reference sequence). CDR3 length: 14 residues. V was pared by 5 bases and J by 5 bases, with 16 bases between. CDR3 sequence (DNA): TGTGCCTGGGGGCACGCCCCGCAGAACAATGAGCAGTTCTTC. Translated, it gives CAWGHAPQNNEQFF.

There are many counts of this clonotype. The gene calls are TRBV7-9 and TRBJ1-2, with a tentative D call TRBD1 (5 bases). V was clipped by 5 bases and J by 2 bases, with 15 bases between them. This CDR3 is 15 amino acids long. Germline V CDR1 and CDR2: SEHNR, FQNEAQ (reference sequence). CDR3 region: CASSQPGTGNYGYTF. The CDR3 DNA follows: TGTGCCAGCAGCCAACCCGGGACGGGGAACTATGGCTACACCTTC.

This clonotype was found a few times. The chain is built from TRBV7-2 and TRBJ2-7; tentative D call: TRBD1 (6 bases). V lost 4 bases, J lost 0 bases, and 13 bases lay in between. The CDR3 totals 15 residues. Germline V lookup: CDR1 SGHTA, CDR2 FQGNSA. DNA of the CDR3: TGTGCCAGCAGCTCTAAGGACAGCAGCTCCTACGAGCAGTACTTC. Residues: CASSSKDSSSYEQYF.

This clonotype turned up a few times. At one end the junction does not follow the germline gene, possibly because of a read error. The J gene is TRBJ2-4, the V gene TRBV12-3 or TRBV12-4, with D perhaps TRBD1 (6 bases). This CDR3 has 18 residues. The CDR3: CASCLGEDRRIIRNIQYF. CDR3 in DNA: TGTGCCAGCTGTTTAGGCGAGGACAGACGCATAATACGGAACATTCAGTACTTC.

The chain links TRBV5-1 to TRBJ2-5; TRBD1 matches 7 bases. CDR1 and CDR2 (germline): SGHRS, YFSETQ. The trim removed 4 bases at V and 3 bases at J, leaving 12 bases unmatched. This CDR3 region has 16 residues. The CDR3 DNA sequence: TGCGCCAGCAGCAGTTCGACAGGGCGAACGGAAGAGACCCAGTACTTC. This gives the protein CASSSSTGRTEETQYF.

This clonotype was detected ten times or more. The chain links TRBV29-1 to TRBJ1-4, with D possibly matching TRBD1 (5 bases). The germline gives CDR1 SQVTM, CDR2 ANQGSEA. The CDR3 totals 16 residues. V dropped 3 bases and J dropped 7 bases, with 21 bases sitting between them. In DNA, the CDR3 is TGCAGCGTTGACTCCGGGTTTAGGGGCTGTTGTGAAAAACTGTTTTTT. As protein: CSVDSGFRGCCEKLFF.

This clonotype has at least ten counts. The chain is built from TRBV7-2 and TRBJ2-5, with D perhaps assigned TRBD1 or TRBD2 (5 bases each). CDR3 length: 16 amino acids. V was trimmed by 1 base and J by 5 bases, leaving 17 bases between them. In germline, CDR1 is SGHTA, CDR2 FQGNSA. CDR3 loop: CASSLVRGHGAETQYF. The DNA of the CDR3 is TGTGCCAGCAGCTTAGTCCGGGGCCATGGGGCGGAGACCCAGTACTTC.

This clonotype was observed at least ten times. The rearrangement links TRBV12-3 or TRBV12-4 to TRBJ2-1; no clear D gene. V lost 8 bases to trimming and J lost 3 bases, with 5 bases between them. The CDR3 totals 11 residues. CDR3 nucleotides: TGTGCCAGCGGGATCTACAATGAGCAGTTCTTC. Amino acid sequence: CASGIYNEQFF.

This clonotype was recorded many times. V gene TRBV20-1 combines with J gene TRBJ2-2; 9 nucleotides align to TRBD1. The CDR3 has 13 amino acids. With 6 bases clipped from V and 6 bases from J, the junction kept 5 bases outside the gene matches. Germline loops: CDR1 DFQATT, CDR2 SNEGSKA (reference sequence). The chain's CDR3 is CSAGQGYAGELFF. CDR3 nucleotides: TGCAGTGCAGGACAGGGGTACGCCGGGGAGCTGTTTTTT.

This clonotype was detected many times. The chain has TRBV11-2 and TRBJ2-1, with D maybe TRBD2 (6 bases). CDR1 is SGHAT and CDR2 is FQNNGV in the germline V gene. The CDR3 sequence is 10 residues long. The V gene lost 6 bases and the J gene lost 14 bases, with 11 bases spanning the gap. The CDR3 spells CASRGDFKFF. The CDR3 region has the DNA TGTGCCAGCAGAGGGGACTTCAAGTTCTTC.

There are many counts of this clonotype. This sequence joins TRBV20-1 and TRBJ2-5; D gene ambiguous. The CDR3 loop spans 14 amino acids. The germline V gene encodes CDR1 DFQATT and CDR2 SNEGSKA (reference sequence). The V end lost 6 bases, the J end lost 1 base, and 15 bases lay between the germline ends. For the CDR3, the DNA is TGCAGTGCAGACCTCGGCCGGCTCCAAGAGACCCAGTACTTC. It yields the protein CSADLGRLQETQYF.

Comments on this clonotype: It may be a read error: a sequence one base away is much more abundant. The rearrangement joins TRBV20-1 to TRBJ1-4; the D gene is possibly TRBD1 (6 bases). The CDR3 contains 14 residues. The V and J ends lost 3 bases and 8 bases respectively, with 16 bases between them. Germline loops: CDR1 DFQATT, CDR2 SNEGSKA (reference sequence). The CDR3 reads CSASYRALKEKLFF. CDR3 bases: TGCAGTGCTAGTTACAGGGCTCTTAAGGAAAAACTGTTTTTT.